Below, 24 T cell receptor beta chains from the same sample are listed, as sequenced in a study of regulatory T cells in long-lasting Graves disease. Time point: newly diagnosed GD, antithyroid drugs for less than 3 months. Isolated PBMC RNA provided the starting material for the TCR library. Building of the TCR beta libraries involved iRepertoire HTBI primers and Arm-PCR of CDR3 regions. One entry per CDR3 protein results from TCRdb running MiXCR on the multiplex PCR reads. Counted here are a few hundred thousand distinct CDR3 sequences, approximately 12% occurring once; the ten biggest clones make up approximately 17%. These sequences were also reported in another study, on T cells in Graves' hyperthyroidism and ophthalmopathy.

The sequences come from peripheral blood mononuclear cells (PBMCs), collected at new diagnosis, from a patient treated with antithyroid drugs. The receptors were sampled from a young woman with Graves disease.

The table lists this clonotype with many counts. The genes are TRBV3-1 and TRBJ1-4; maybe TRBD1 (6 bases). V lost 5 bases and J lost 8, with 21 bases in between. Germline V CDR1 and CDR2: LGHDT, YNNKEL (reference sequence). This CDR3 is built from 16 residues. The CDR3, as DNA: TGTGCCAGCAGCTTAGGAGGGGGGCGTGTCCGCGAAAAACTGTTTTTT. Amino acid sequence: CASSLGGGRVREKLFF.

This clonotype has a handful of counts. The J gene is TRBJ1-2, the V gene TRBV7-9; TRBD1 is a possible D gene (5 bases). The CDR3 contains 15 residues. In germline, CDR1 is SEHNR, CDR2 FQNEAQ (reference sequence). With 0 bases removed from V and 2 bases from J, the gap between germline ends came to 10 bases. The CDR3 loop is CASSLAGAGNYGYTF. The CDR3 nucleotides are TGTGCCAGCAGCTTAGCAGGGGCGGGAAACTATGGCTACACCTTC.

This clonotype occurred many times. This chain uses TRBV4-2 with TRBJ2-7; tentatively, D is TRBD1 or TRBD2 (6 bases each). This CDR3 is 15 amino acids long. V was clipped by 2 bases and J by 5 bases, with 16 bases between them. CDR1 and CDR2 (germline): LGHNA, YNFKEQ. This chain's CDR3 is CASSQPRGLANEQYF. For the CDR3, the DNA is TGTGCCAGCAGCCAACCCAGGGGCCTAGCGAACGAGCAGTACTTC.

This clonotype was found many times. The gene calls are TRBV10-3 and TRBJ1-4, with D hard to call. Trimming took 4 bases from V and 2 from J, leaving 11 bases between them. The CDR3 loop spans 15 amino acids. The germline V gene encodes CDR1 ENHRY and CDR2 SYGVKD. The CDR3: CAISAGRGTNEKLFF. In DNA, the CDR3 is TGTGCCATCAGTGCCGGCAGAGGGACTAATGAAAAACTGTTTTTT.

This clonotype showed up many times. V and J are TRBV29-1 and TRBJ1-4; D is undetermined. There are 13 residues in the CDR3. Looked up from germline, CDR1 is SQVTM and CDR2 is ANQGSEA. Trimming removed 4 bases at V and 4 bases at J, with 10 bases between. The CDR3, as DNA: TGCAGCGTTGGTGGCAGAAGTAATGAAAAACTGTTTTTT. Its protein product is CSVGGRSNEKLFF.

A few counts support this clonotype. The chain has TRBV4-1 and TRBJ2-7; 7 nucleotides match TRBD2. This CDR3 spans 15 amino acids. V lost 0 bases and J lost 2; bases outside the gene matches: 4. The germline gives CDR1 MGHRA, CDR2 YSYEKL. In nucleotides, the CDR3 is TGCGCCAGCAGCCAAGACGCTCGGGGGGCCTACGAGCAGTACGTC. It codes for CASSQDARGAYEQYV.

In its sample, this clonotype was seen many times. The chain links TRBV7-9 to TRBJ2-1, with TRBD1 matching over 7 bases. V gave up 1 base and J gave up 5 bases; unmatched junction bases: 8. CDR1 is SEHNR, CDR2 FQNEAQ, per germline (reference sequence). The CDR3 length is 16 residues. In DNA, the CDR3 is TGTGCCAGCAGCTTAGGGCCCGGGACAGAAAACAATGAGCAGTTCTTC. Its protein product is CASSLGPGTENNEQFF.

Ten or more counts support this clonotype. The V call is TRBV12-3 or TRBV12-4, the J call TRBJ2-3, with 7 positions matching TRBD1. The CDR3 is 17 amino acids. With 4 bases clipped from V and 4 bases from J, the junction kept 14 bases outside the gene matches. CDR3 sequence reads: CASSSPIKTGNPDTQYF. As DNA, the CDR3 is TGTGCCAGCAGTTCCCCAATAAAGACAGGGAACCCAGATACGCAGTATTTT.

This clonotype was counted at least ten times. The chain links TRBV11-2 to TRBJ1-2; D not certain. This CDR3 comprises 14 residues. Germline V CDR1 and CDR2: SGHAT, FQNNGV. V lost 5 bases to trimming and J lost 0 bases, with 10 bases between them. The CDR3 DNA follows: TGTGCCAGCAGCAAGGGATATGCTAACTATGGCTACACCTTC. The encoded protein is CASSKGYANYGYTF.

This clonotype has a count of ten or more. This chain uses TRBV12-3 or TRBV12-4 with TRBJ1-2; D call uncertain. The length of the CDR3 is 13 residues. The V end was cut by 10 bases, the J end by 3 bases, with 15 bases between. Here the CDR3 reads CATSSHGHYGYTF. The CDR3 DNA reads TGTGCCACCTCTTCCCACGGGCACTATGGCTACACCTTC.

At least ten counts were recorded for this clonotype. The chain's CDR3 is CATSRDVAQPQHF. The CDR3 DNA reads TGTGCCACCAGCAGAGATGTGGCCCAGCCCCAGCATTTT. The chain employs TRBV15 and TRBJ1-5; D is uncertain. The germline CDR1 and CDR2 sequences are LNHNV and YYDKDF (reference sequence). The CDR3 sequence is 13 residues long. V shed 0 bases and J shed 7 bases, with 7 bases lying between them.

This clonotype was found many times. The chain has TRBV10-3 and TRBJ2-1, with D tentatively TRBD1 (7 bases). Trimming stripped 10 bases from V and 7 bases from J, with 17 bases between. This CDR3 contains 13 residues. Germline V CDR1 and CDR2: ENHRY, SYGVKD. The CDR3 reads CATLFQGGNEQFF. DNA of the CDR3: TGTGCCACCTTATTCCAGGGGGGTAATGAGCAGTTCTTC.

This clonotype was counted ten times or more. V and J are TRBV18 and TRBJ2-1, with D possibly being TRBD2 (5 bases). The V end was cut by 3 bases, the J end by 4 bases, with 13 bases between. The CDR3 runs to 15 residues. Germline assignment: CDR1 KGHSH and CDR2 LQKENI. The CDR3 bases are TGTGCCAGCTCACCTGAAGAGGGATCGTACAATGAGCAGTTCTTC. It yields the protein CASSPEEGSYNEQFF.

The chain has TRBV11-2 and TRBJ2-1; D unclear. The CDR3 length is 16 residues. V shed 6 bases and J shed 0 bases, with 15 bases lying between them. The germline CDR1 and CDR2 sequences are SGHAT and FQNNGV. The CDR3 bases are TGTGCCAGCAGTTTACATGAAGGGAACTCCTACAATGAGCAGTTCTTC. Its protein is CASSLHEGNSYNEQFF.

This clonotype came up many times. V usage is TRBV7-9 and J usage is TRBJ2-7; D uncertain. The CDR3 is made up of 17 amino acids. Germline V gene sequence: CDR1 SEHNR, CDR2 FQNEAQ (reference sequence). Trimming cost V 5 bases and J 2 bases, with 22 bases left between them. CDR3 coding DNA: TGTGCCAGCAGCCCTCTGCTTGGGGTCCCAGGAACCTACGAGCAGTACTTC. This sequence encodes CASSPLLGVPGTYEQYF. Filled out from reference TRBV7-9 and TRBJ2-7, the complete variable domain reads DTGVSQNPRHKITKRGQNVTFRCDPISEHNRLYWYRQTLGQGPEFLTYFQNEAQLEKSRLLSDRFSAERPKGSFSTLEIQRTEQGDSAMYLCASSPLLGVPGTYEQYFGPGTRLTVT.

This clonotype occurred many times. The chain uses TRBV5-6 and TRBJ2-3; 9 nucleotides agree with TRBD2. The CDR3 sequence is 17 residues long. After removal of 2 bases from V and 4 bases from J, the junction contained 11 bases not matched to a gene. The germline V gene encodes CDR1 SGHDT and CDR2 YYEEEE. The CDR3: CASSLLPASGVSDTQYF. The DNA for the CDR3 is TGTGCCAGCAGCTTACTACCGGCTAGCGGGGTCTCAGATACGCAGTATTTT. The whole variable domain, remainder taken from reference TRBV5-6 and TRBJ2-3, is DAGVTQSPTHLIKTRGQQVTLRCSPKSGHDTVSWYQQALGQGPQFIFQYYEEEERQRGNFPDRFSGHQFPNYSSELNVNALLLGDSALYLCASSLLPASGVSDTQYFGPGTRLTVL.

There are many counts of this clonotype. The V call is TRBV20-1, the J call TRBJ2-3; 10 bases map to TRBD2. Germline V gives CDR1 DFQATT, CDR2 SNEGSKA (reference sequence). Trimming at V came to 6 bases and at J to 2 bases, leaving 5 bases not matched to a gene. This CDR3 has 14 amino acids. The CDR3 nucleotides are TGCAGTGCCCAAGCGGGAGGGTACACAGATACGCAGTATTTT. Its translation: CSAQAGGYTDTQYF.

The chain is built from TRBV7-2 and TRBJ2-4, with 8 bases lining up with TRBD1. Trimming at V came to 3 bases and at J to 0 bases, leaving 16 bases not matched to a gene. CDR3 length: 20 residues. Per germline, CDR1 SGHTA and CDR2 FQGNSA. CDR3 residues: CASSFQGAGGAGGAKNIQYF. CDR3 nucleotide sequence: TGTGCCAGCAGCTTTCAGGGCGCAGGGGGCGCGGGTGGAGCCAAAAACATTCAGTACTTC.

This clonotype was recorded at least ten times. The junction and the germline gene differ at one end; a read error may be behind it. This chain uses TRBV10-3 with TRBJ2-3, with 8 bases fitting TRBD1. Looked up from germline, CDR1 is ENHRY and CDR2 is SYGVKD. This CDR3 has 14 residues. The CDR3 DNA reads TGTGCCGTCAGGACAGGGTATTTCGCAGATACGCAGTATTTT. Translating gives CAVRTGYFADTQYF.

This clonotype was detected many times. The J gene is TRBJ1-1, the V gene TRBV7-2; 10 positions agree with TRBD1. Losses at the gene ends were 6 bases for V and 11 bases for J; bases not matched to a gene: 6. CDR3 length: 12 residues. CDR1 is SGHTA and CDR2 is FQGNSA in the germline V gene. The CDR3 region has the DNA TGTGCCAGCAGACGCGAGACAGGGGGCGCTTTCTTT. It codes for CASRRETGGAFF.

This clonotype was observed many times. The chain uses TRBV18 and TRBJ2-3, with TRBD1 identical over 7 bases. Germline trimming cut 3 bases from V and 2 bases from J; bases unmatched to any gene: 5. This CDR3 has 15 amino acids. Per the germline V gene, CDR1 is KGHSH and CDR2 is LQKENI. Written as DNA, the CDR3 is TGTGCCAGCTCACCGGGACAGATAGACACAGATACGCAGTATTTT. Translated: CASSPGQIDTDTQYF. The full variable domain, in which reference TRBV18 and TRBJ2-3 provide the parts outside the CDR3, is NAGVMQNPRHLVRRRGQEARLRCSPMKGHSHVYWYRQLPEEGLKFMVYLQKENIIDESGMPKERFSAEFPKEGPSILRIQQVVRGDSAAYFCASSPGQIDTDTQYFGPGTRLTVL.

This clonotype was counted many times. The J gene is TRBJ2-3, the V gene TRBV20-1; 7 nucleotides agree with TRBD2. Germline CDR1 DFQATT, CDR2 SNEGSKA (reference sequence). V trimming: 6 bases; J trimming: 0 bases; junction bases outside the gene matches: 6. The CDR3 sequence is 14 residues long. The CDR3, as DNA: TGCAGTGCCACACGTAGCGGGAGCACAGATACGCAGTATTTT. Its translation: CSATRSGSTDTQYF.

CDR3 protein: CASSVDGPDATGELFF. DNA for the CDR3: TGTGCCAGCAGCGTAGACGGGCCCGACGCCACCGGGGAGCTGTTTTTT. J is TRBJ2-2 and V is TRBV9; D not certain. The CDR3 spans 16 residues. CDR1 and CDR2 (germline): SGDLS, YYNGEE. Trimming shortened V by 0 bases and J by 4 bases, and 13 bases separated the two germline ends.

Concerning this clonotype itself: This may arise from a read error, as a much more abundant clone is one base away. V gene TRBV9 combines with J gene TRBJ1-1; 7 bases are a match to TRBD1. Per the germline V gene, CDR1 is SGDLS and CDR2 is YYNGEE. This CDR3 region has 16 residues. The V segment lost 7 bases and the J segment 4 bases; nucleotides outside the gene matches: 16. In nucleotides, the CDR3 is TGTGCCAGCTCACTCATGGAAGGGGGCCTGGGCACTGAAGCTTTCTTT. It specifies CASSLMEGGLGTEAFF.